Listed below are T cell receptor beta chains from one sample, sequenced in a study of human T cells and chemical hapten exposure. TCRdb re-called the RACE reads through MiXCR, storing one row per CDR3 protein. The sample lists some 350,000 distinct CDR3 sequences; roughly 6.9% were seen once. Sequences were derived from whole blood, sampled in connection with sensitization to the hapten diphenylcyclopropenone (DPC). The receptors stem from a woman aged 18-30 years with alopecia areata. Some clones in this sample may be carry-over from other donors' samples. CDR3s include the opening cysteine and the closing phenylalanine or tryptophan. Fields, in order: J gene, CDR3 length, D gene, V gene, clone size, CDR3 protein, CDR3 DNA. A D gene is named only where the DNA matches it firmly. Expanded clones get a size class; other rows say once, few or many, or leave the size out.

j_gene: TRBJ2-7
len: 15
d_gene: TRBD2
v_gene: TRBV29-1
abundance: NA
CDR3aa: CSVGLAGGNSYEQYF
CDR3nt: TGCAGCGTTGGCCTAGCGGGGGGAAACTCCTACGAGCAGTACTTC

j_gene: TRBJ2-3
len: 18
d_gene: TRBD2
v_gene: TRBV5-6
abundance: many
CDR3aa: CASSWMTERGHFTDTQYF
CDR3nt: TGTGCCAGCAGCTGGATGACTGAGCGGGGGCACTTCACAGATACGCAGTATTTT

j_gene: TRBJ2-7
len: 16
d_gene: TRBD2
v_gene: TRBV5-8
abundance: NA
CDR3aa: CASTMSTSGGSYEQYF
CDR3nt: TGTGCCAGCACGATGTCGACTAGCGGGGGGTCCTACGAGCAGTACTTC

j_gene: TRBJ2-7
len: 12
d_gene: NA
v_gene: TRBV20-1
abundance: many
CDR3aa: CSASTASYEQYF
CDR3nt: TGCAGTGCTTCGACAGCATCCTACGAGCAGTACTTC

j_gene: TRBJ1-1
len: 13
d_gene: TRBD1
v_gene: TRBV7-6
abundance: few
CDR3aa: CASAGTENTEAFF
CDR3nt: TGTGCCAGCGCCGGGACAGAGAACACTGAAGCTTTCTTT

j_gene: TRBJ2-7
len: 14
d_gene: NA
v_gene: TRBV28
abundance: few
CDR3aa: CASGRVVRSYEQYF
CDR3nt: TGTGCCAGCGGGAGAGTAGTTCGCTCCTACGAGCAGTACTTC

j_gene: TRBJ1-1
len: 14
d_gene: NA
v_gene: TRBV7-2
abundance: few
CDR3aa: CASSPQSVNTEAFF
CDR3nt: TGTGCCAGCAGCCCGCAGTCTGTGAACACTGAAGCTTTCTTT

j_gene: TRBJ2-5
len: 14
d_gene: NA
v_gene: TRBV7-2
abundance: few
CDR3aa: CASSLVRLAETQYF
CDR3nt: TGTGCCAGCAGCTTAGTCAGACTTGCTGAGACCCAGTACTTC

j_gene: TRBJ2-1
len: 17
d_gene: NA
v_gene: TRBV7-9
abundance: NA
CDR3aa: CASSPPLVATIYNEQFF
CDR3nt: TGTGCCAGCAGCCCTCCACTGGTGGCGACGATCTACAATGAGCAGTTCTTC

j_gene: TRBJ2-1
len: 14
d_gene: TRBD2
v_gene: TRBV5-4
abundance: few
CDR3aa: CAIGTSGGANEQFF
CDR3nt: TGTGCCATCGGGACTAGCGGGGGGGCCAATGAGCAGTTCTTC

j_gene: TRBJ2-3
len: 15
d_gene: TRBD2
v_gene: TRBV20-1
abundance: NA
CDR3aa: CSAAPSGGETDTQYF
CDR3nt: TGCAGTGCCGCTCCTAGCGGGGGGGAAACAGATACGCAGTATTTT

j_gene: TRBJ2-4
len: 19
d_gene: TRBD2
v_gene: TRBV4-1
abundance: few
CDR3aa: CASSLSGTSGGLAKNIQYF
CDR3nt: TGCGCCAGCAGCCTTTCTGGGACTAGCGGGGGACTAGCCAAAAACATTCAGTACTTC

j_gene: TRBJ2-6
len: 20
d_gene: TRBD1
v_gene: TRBV7-9
abundance: few
CDR3aa: CASSPTATGADSSGANVLTF
CDR3nt: TGTGCCAGCAGCCCCACCGCGACAGGGGCCGATTCCTCTGGGGCCAACGTCCTGACTTTC

j_gene: TRBJ1-4
len: 14
d_gene: NA
v_gene: TRBV5-1
abundance: few
CDR3aa: CASSLDSWDEKLFF
CDR3nt: TGCGCCAGCAGCTTGGACAGCTGGGATGAAAAACTGTTTTTT

j_gene: TRBJ2-7
len: 14
d_gene: NA
v_gene: TRBV10-3
abundance: many
CDR3aa: CAISERGNSYEQYF
CDR3nt: TGTGCCATCAGTGAGAGGGGCAACAGCTACGAGCAGTACTTC

j_gene: TRBJ1-5
len: 16
d_gene: NA
v_gene: TRBV2
abundance: NA
CDR3aa: CASSVEGMMSNQPQHF
CDR3nt: TGTGCCAGCAGTGTGGAGGGGATGATGAGCAATCAGCCCCAGCATTTT

j_gene: TRBJ1-2
len: 13
d_gene: NA
v_gene: TRBV20-1
abundance: NA
CDR3aa: CSAHRSANYGYTF
CDR3nt: TGCAGTGCGCACAGGTCAGCTAACTATGGCTACACCTTC

j_gene: TRBJ2-2
len: 15
d_gene: NA
v_gene: TRBV4-3
abundance: few
CDR3aa: CASSQDLRRGGELFF
CDR3nt: TGCGCCAGCAGCCAAGATTTACGCCGGGGCGGGGAGCTGTTTTTT

j_gene: TRBJ2-3
len: 15
d_gene: NA
v_gene: TRBV5-1
abundance: NA
CDR3aa: CASSLGTDPTDTQYF
CDR3nt: TGCGCCAGCAGCTTGGGGACGGATCCCACAGATACGCAGTATTTT

j_gene: TRBJ2-5
len: 15
d_gene: NA
v_gene: TRBV18
abundance: NA
CDR3aa: CASSPRINPPGSQYF
CDR3nt: TGTGCCAGCTCACCACGAATCAACCCCCCAGGGTCCCAGTACTTC

j_gene: TRBJ1-2
len: 14
d_gene: NA
v_gene: TRBV12-3/TRBV12-4
abundance: many
CDR3aa: CASSFSWQDYGYTF
CDR3nt: TGTGCCAGCAGTTTTTCGTGGCAGGACTATGGCTACACCTTC

j_gene: TRBJ1-5
len: 15
d_gene: NA
v_gene: TRBV6-5
abundance: NA
CDR3aa: CASNAGEGPDQPQHF
CDR3nt: TGTGCCAGCAATGCAGGCGAAGGTCCAGATCAGCCCCAGCATTTT

j_gene: TRBJ2-7
len: 14
d_gene: TRBD1
v_gene: TRBV6-2/TRBV6-3
abundance: NA
CDR3aa: CASSYRDRAYEQYF
CDR3nt: TGTGCCAGCAGTTACCGGGACAGGGCGTACGAGCAGTACTTC

j_gene: TRBJ2-3
len: 14
d_gene: NA
v_gene: TRBV12-3/TRBV12-4
abundance: many
CDR3aa: CASQGLIGTDTQYF
CDR3nt: TGTGCCAGCCAAGGATTGATTGGCACAGATACGCAGTATTTT

j_gene: TRBJ2-1
len: 13
d_gene: TRBD2
v_gene: TRBV14
abundance: few
CDR3aa: CASGVAGYNEQFF
CDR3nt: TGTGCCAGCGGGGTAGCGGGCTACAATGAGCAGTTCTTC

j_gene: TRBJ2-7
len: 12
d_gene: NA
v_gene: TRBV5-5
abundance: few
CDR3aa: CASQKASYEQYF
CDR3nt: TGTGCCAGCCAAAAGGCCTCCTACGAGCAGTACTTC

j_gene: TRBJ1-3
len: 14
d_gene: NA
v_gene: TRBV27
abundance: few
CDR3aa: CASMGSGITGTIYF
CDR3nt: TGTGCCAGCATGGGGTCCGGAATCACCGGCACCATATATTTT

j_gene: TRBJ1-1
len: 12
d_gene: NA
v_gene: TRBV29-1
abundance: few
CDR3aa: CSVRAENTEAFF
CDR3nt: TGCAGCGTTCGGGCTGAGAACACTGAAGCTTTCTTT

j_gene: TRBJ2-1
len: 13
d_gene: TRBD2
v_gene: TRBV29-1
abundance: many
CDR3aa: CSVETSGGDEQFF
CDR3nt: TGCAGCGTCGAGACTAGCGGGGGGGATGAGCAGTTCTTC

j_gene: TRBJ2-3
len: 11
d_gene: NA
v_gene: TRBV10-3
abundance: NA
CDR3aa: CAVGRTDTQYF
CDR3nt: TGTGCCGTCGGCCGCACAGATACGCAGTATTTT

j_gene: TRBJ1-5
len: 12
d_gene: NA
v_gene: TRBV20-1
abundance: few
CDR3aa: CSARSRNQPQHF
CDR3nt: TGCAGTGCTAGATCGAGGAATCAGCCCCAGCATTTT

j_gene: TRBJ2-2
len: 15
d_gene: NA
v_gene: TRBV20-1
abundance: few
CDR3aa: CSARESNVYTGELFF
CDR3nt: TGCAGTGCTAGAGAATCCAACGTTTACACCGGGGAGCTGTTTTTT

j_gene: TRBJ2-1
len: 18
d_gene: NA
v_gene: TRBV12-3/TRBV12-4
abundance: many
CDR3aa: CASSLPTVEWSSYNEQFF
CDR3nt: TGTGCCAGCAGTTTACCGACAGTGGAATGGAGCTCCTACAATGAGCAGTTCTTC

j_gene: TRBJ1-2
len: 11
d_gene: NA
v_gene: TRBV29-1
abundance: few
CDR3aa: CSARIDYGYTF
CDR3nt: TGCAGCGCCCGAATCGACTATGGCTACACCTTC

j_gene: TRBJ2-3
len: 14
d_gene: NA
v_gene: TRBV6-1
abundance: NA
CDR3aa: CASRIGYGGGTQYF
CDR3nt: TGTGCCAGCAGGATAGGGTACGGGGGTGGCACGCAGTATTTT

j_gene: TRBJ2-5
len: 14
d_gene: TRBD1
v_gene: TRBV2
abundance: few
CDR3aa: CASGPGQGDETQYF
CDR3nt: TGTGCCAGCGGGCCGGGACAGGGGGATGAGACCCAGTACTTC

j_gene: TRBJ1-5
len: 15
d_gene: NA
v_gene: TRBV10-3
abundance: many
CDR3aa: CAISELESLNQPQHF
CDR3nt: TGTGCCATCAGTGAGTTAGAGTCTCTCAATCAGCCCCAGCATTTT

j_gene: TRBJ1-3
len: 15
d_gene: NA
v_gene: TRBV28
abundance: few
CDR3aa: CASTGEGQSSNTIYF
CDR3nt: TGTGCCAGCACCGGTGAAGGACAGTCGTCGAACACCATATATTTT

j_gene: TRBJ2-1
len: 17
d_gene: NA
v_gene: TRBV5-4
abundance: many
CDR3aa: CASIHPRGGYSYNEQFF
CDR3nt: TGTGCCAGCATTCACCCTAGGGGGGGCTACTCCTACAATGAGCAGTTCTTC

j_gene: TRBJ1-1
len: 10
d_gene: NA
v_gene: TRBV19
abundance: few
CDR3aa: CASRGIEAFF
CDR3nt: TGTGCCAGTCGAGGGATTGAAGCTTTCTTT

j_gene: TRBJ2-3
len: 16
d_gene: TRBD2
v_gene: TRBV27
abundance: few
CDR3aa: CASSLRGLAGTDTQYF
CDR3nt: TGTGCCAGCTCCTTAAGAGGACTAGCGGGTACAGATACGCAGTATTTT

j_gene: TRBJ2-5
len: 15
d_gene: NA
v_gene: TRBV5-6
abundance: many
CDR3aa: CASSEGGGSGETQYF
CDR3nt: TGTGCCAGCAGTGAGGGGGGCGGCTCGGGAGAGACCCAGTACTTC

j_gene: TRBJ1-5
len: 14
d_gene: TRBD1
v_gene: TRBV2
abundance: many
CDR3aa: CASSRTGGSQPQHF
CDR3nt: TGTGCCAGCAGTCGTACAGGGGGCAGTCAGCCCCAGCATTTT

j_gene: TRBJ2-5
len: 15
d_gene: TRBD1
v_gene: TRBV7-3
abundance: NA
CDR3aa: CASSLQGLNQETQYF
CDR3nt: TGTGCCAGCAGCCTACAGGGGCTCAACCAAGAGACCCAGTACTTC

j_gene: TRBJ1-3
len: 16
d_gene: NA
v_gene: TRBV7-9
abundance: NA
CDR3aa: CASLRAGSSSGNTIYF
CDR3nt: TGTGCCAGCTTAAGGGCAGGGTCGAGCTCTGGAAACACCATATATTTT

j_gene: TRBJ2-7
len: 16
d_gene: TRBD1
v_gene: TRBV5-5
abundance: NA
CDR3aa: CASSLVLRTGEKGQYF
CDR3nt: TGTGCCAGCAGCTTGGTTCTACGGACAGGGGAAAAAGGGCAGTACTTC

j_gene: TRBJ2-3
len: 14
d_gene: NA
v_gene: TRBV4-2
abundance: many
CDR3aa: CASSQPERPDTQYF
CDR3nt: TGTGCCAGCAGCCAACCGGAGAGGCCAGATACGCAGTATTTT

j_gene: TRBJ1-2
len: 12
d_gene: NA
v_gene: TRBV20-1
abundance: many
CDR3aa: CSALVGQYGYTF
CDR3nt: TGCAGTGCCTTAGTCGGACAGTATGGCTACACCTTC

j_gene: TRBJ2-1
len: 13
d_gene: NA
v_gene: TRBV7-8
abundance: many
CDR3aa: CASSSRGVYEQFF
CDR3nt: TGTGCCAGCAGCTCTCGCGGGGTATATGAGCAGTTCTTC

j_gene: TRBJ1-6
len: 13
d_gene: NA
v_gene: TRBV12-3/TRBV12-4
abundance: NA
CDR3aa: CASSWGWNSPLHF
CDR3nt: TGTGCCAGCAGTTGGGGCTGGAATTCACCCCTCCACTTT

j_gene: TRBJ1-2
len: 12
d_gene: NA
v_gene: TRBV2
abundance: NA
CDR3aa: CASRTNGPLPLF
CDR3nt: TGTGCCAGCAGGACAAACGGCCCCCTTCCACTCTTC

j_gene: TRBJ2-3
len: 13
d_gene: TRBD1
v_gene: TRBV28
abundance: many
CDR3aa: CATGQGVTDTQYF
CDR3nt: TGTGCCACGGGACAGGGGGTCACAGATACGCAGTATTTT

j_gene: TRBJ1-2
len: 12
d_gene: NA
v_gene: TRBV28
abundance: many
CDR3aa: CASMGKPYGYTF
CDR3nt: TGTGCCAGCATGGGGAAGCCCTATGGCTACACCTTC